The 32 T cell receptor beta chains below were found in one sample sequenced in a study of Graves' ophthalmopathy and Graves' hyperthyroidism. Amplified material comprised TCR beta CDR3 regions derived from RNA transcripts. Second-round multiplex PCR followed a first-round RT-PCR using HTBI primers. MiXCR, applied by TCRdb to the multiplex PCR reads, yields one record per CDR3 protein. The data hold around 1,200,000 distinct CDR3 sequences, with about two fifths observed a single time. Material for sequencing was peripheral blood or thyroid tissue (not recorded which). All receptors derive from an adult man with Graves' hyperthyroidism.

The chain employs TRBV25-1 and TRBJ1-3, with 12 bases aligning to TRBD1. The CDR3 extends over 15 amino acids. The J segment lost 8 bases and the V segment lost 7 bases, leaving 9 bases of the junction unmatched. CDR1 MGHDK and CDR2 SYGVNS come from the germline V gene. CDR3 region: CASTLRDRGRYTIYF. As DNA, the CDR3 is TGTGCCAGCACCCTTCGGGACAGGGGGCGTTACACCATATATTTT.

The genes are TRBV5-1 and TRBJ2-7, with D perhaps matching TRBD2 (6 bases). The germline gives CDR1 SGHRS, CDR2 YFSETQ. V lost 7 bases, J lost 4 bases, and 12 bases lay in between. The CDR3 extends over 12 amino acids. The CDR3 DNA follows: TGCGCCAGCCACGGGGACTCGTACGAGCAGTACTTC. Translated: CASHGDSYEQYF.

This clonotype was seen only a few times. V gene TRBV6-2 or TRBV6-3 combines with J gene TRBJ2-7; no clear D gene. The CDR3 is made up of 12 amino acids. The germline gives CDR1 MNHEY, CDR2 SVGEGT. V lost 9 bases and J 4 bases, leaving 13 bases between the germline ends. The CDR3 nucleotides read TGTGCCAGTTTTGAAACGGTGTACGAGCAGTACTTC. It yields the protein CASFETVYEQYF.

This clonotype was seen ten or more times. V and J are TRBV5-5 and TRBJ2-5; D is unclear. Germline assignment: CDR1 SGHKS and CDR2 YYEKEE (reference sequence). There are 12 residues in the CDR3. Trimming took 6 bases from V and 3 from J, leaving 9 bases between them. The CDR3 reads CASNGVEETQYF. Here the CDR3 DNA reads TGTGCCAGCAATGGAGTGGAAGAGACCCAGTACTTC.

There are many counts of this clonotype. The chain recombines TRBV12-3 or TRBV12-4 with TRBJ2-7, with TRBD1 identical over 7 bases. The CDR3 is 13 residues long. V was clipped by 7 bases and J by 1 base; unmatched bases: 4. The CDR3, as DNA: TGTGCCAGCACGGGACAGTCATCCTACGAGCAGTACTTC. It is translated as CASTGQSSYEQYF.

This clonotype showed up just a few times. The V and J genes are TRBV5-1 and TRBJ2-2; D possibly corresponds to TRBD1 (5 bases). The CDR3 is 14 amino acids. Germline CDR1 and CDR2: SGHRS and YFSETQ. The V and J ends lost 6 bases and 2 bases respectively, with 11 bases between them. CDR3 amino acids: CASTGKSNTGELFF. DNA of the CDR3: TGCGCCAGCACAGGGAAATCTAACACCGGGGAGCTGTTTTTT. Filled out from reference TRBV5-1 and TRBJ2-2, the complete variable domain reads KAGVTQTPRYLIKTRGQQVTLSCSPISGHRSVSWYQQTPGQGLQFLFEYFSETQRNKGNFPGRFSGRQFSNSRSEMNVSTLELGDSALYLCASTGKSNTGELFFGEGSRLTVL.

Notes on this clonotype: One end of the junction varies from germline; a read error may be responsible. V and J are TRBV12-3 or TRBV12-4 and TRBJ2-7; 7 bases fit TRBD1. The CDR3 spans 15 residues. CDR3: CASRVTGAINYGQYF. CDR3 nucleotide sequence: TGTGCCAGCAGAGTTACAGGGGCCATAAACTACGGGCAGTACTTC.

This chain joins TRBV9 and TRBJ2-2; 9 bases are a match to TRBD1. Trimming took 2 bases from V and 7 from J; bases not matched to a gene: 6. The CDR3 consists of 15 residues. The germline V gene encodes CDR1 SGDLS and CDR2 YYNGEE. CDR3 sequence reads: CASSVGTGNGGELFF. In DNA, the CDR3 is TGTGCCAGCAGCGTCGGGACAGGGAATGGCGGGGAGCTGTTTTTT.

This chain joins TRBV9 and TRBJ1-6; a weak D match, TRBD1 (5 bases). Deletions cut 5 bases from V and 8 bases from J, with 17 bases between. CDR1 and CDR2 (germline): SGDLS, YYNGEE. This CDR3 is built from 15 residues. The CDR3 loop is CASSFPGTKDSPLHF. The CDR3 DNA follows: TGTGCCAGCAGTTTCCCAGGGACGAAGGATTCACCCCTCCACTTT.

The chain carries TRBV9 and TRBJ2-5, with 7 bases identical to TRBD1. V shed 2 bases and J 5 bases; nucleotides not matched to a gene: 6. This CDR3 comprises 14 residues. The germline V gene has CDR1 SGDLS and CDR2 YYNGEE. CDR3 DNA sequence: TGTGCCAGCAGCGTTCAGGGGGACGGGGAGACCCAGTACTTC. This encodes CASSVQGDGETQYF.

The chain joins TRBV28 to TRBJ2-7, with D maybe TRBD1 (6 bases). The CDR3 sequence is 15 residues long. The germline V gene has CDR1 MDHEN and CDR2 SYDVKM. The V end lost 6 bases, the J end lost 4 bases, and 19 bases lay between the germline ends. CDR3 sequence reads: CASSWDTQRVYEQYF. The CDR3, as DNA: TGTGCCAGCAGCTGGGACACCCAAAGGGTGTACGAGCAGTACTTC. Full variable domain (missing parts from reference TRBV28 and TRBJ2-7): DVKVTQSSRYLVKRTGEKVFLECVQDMDHENMFWYRQDPGLGLRLIYFSYDVKMKEKGDIPEGYSVSREKKERFSLILESASTNQTSMYLCASSWDTQRVYEQYFGPGTRLTVT.

This clonotype turned up a few times. V is TRBV5-1 and J is TRBJ2-7; TRBD1 agrees at 7 bases. The ends lost 3 bases at V and 3 bases at J; junction bases unmatched: 6. This CDR3 has 14 amino acids. From germline, CDR1 is SGHRS and CDR2 YFSETQ. This CDR3 reads CASSSRDSRYEQYF. The CDR3 DNA sequence: TGCGCCAGCAGCTCCCGGGACAGCCGCTACGAGCAGTACTTC.

This clonotype was counted ten times or more. The chain is built from TRBV6-5 and TRBJ2-7; TRBD2 aligns across 9 bases. The CDR3 has 13 residues. Germline assignment: CDR1 MNHEY and CDR2 SVGAGI. The CDR3 DNA reads TGTGCAGTAGCGGGAGACCTCTCCTACGAGCAGTACTTC. It codes for CAVAGDLSYEQYF.

Here the CDR3 reads CASSHPDGSSNTEAFF. The CDR3 coding sequence is TGTGCCAGCAGCCATCCGGACGGAAGCTCTAACACTGAAGCTTTCTTT. This chain connects TRBV7-2 to TRBJ1-1; no reliable D call. The CDR3 spans 16 residues. Trimming pared 5 bases from V and 2 bases from J, leaving 18 bases between. Looked up from germline, CDR1 is SGHTA and CDR2 is FQGNSA.

The chain links TRBV2 to TRBJ2-6; perhaps TRBD1 as D (6 bases). Germline CDR1 reads SNHLY; CDR2 reads FYNNEI. V lost 7 bases, J lost 0 bases, and 22 bases lay in between. This CDR3 contains 19 residues. The CDR3: CASIPRLTGFSSGANVLTF. The CDR3 bases are TGTGCCAGCATCCCCCGCCTTACAGGGTTCAGCTCTGGGGCCAACGTCCTGACTTTC.

This clonotype was picked up many times. The CDR3 sequence: CASSYRNQPQHF. The DNA of the CDR3 is TGTGCCAGCAGTTACAGAAATCAGCCCCAGCATTTT. The chain joins TRBV6-6 to TRBJ1-5; no reliable D call. The V gene lost 2 bases and the J gene lost 4 bases, with 3 bases spanning the gap. Germline CDR1 reads MNHNY; CDR2 reads SVGAGI (reference sequence). This CDR3 contains 12 residues.

Remarks on this clonotype: The junction differs from germline at one of its ends, possibly a read error. The V and J genes are TRBV5-1 and TRBJ2-5; no clear D gene. The CDR3 length is 12 residues. The germline gives CDR1 SGHRS, CDR2 YFSETQ. CDR3 amino acids: CASGLGKETQYF. The CDR3 bases are TGCGCCAGCGGCTTGGGAAAAGAGACCCAGTACTTC.

This clonotype was counted at least ten times. The V gene is TRBV7-2, the J gene TRBJ2-5, with D possibly TRBD1 on 6 matching bases. The germline V gene has CDR1 SGHTA and CDR2 FQGNSA. CDR3 length: 14 residues. V was shortened by 5 bases and J by 2 bases, with 12 bases between the two germline ends. CDR3 region: CASSRAGEQETQYF. As DNA, the CDR3 is TGTGCCAGCAGCCGAGCAGGGGAACAAGAGACCCAGTACTTC.

The table lists this clonotype with many counts. A much larger clone lies one base from this, so it may be a read error. CDR3 sequence (DNA): TGTGCCAGCAGCTTAGTCTCCCACGAGCAGTACTTC. Translating it yields CASSLVSHEQYF. This sequence joins TRBV7-2 and TRBJ2-7, with D unclear. Germline V gene data show CDR1 as SGHTA and CDR2 as FQGNSA. CDR3 length: 12 residues.

The chain links TRBV24-1 to TRBJ1-2, with 8 bases matching TRBD1. Germline V CDR1 and CDR2: KGHDR, SFDVKD. The CDR3 covers 17 residues. V dropped 3 bases and J dropped 4; count of bases not matched to a gene: 12. In nucleotides, the CDR3 is TGTGCCACCAGTGATGGATCGGACAGGGATTCGCGCTATGGCTACACCTTC. It encodes CATSDGSDRDSRYGYTF.

The chain links TRBV12-3 or TRBV12-4 to TRBJ2-7; 10 bases agree with TRBD2. This CDR3 region has 14 residues. V shed 6 bases and J 5 bases; nucleotides not matched to a gene: 7. CDR3 amino acids: CASRASGRGDEQYF. CDR3 in DNA: TGTGCCAGCAGGGCTAGCGGGAGAGGCGACGAGCAGTACTTC.

The sample holds a few counts of this clonotype. The rearrangement joins TRBV7-3 to TRBJ2-7, with 7 positions matching TRBD2. The CDR3 has 14 residues. Germline V gives CDR1 SGHTA, CDR2 FQGTGA. The V segment lost 5 bases and the J segment 2 bases; nucleotides outside the gene matches: 6. CDR3 region: CASSTQAGTYEQYF. For the CDR3, the DNA is TGTGCCAGCAGCACTCAAGCGGGGACCTACGAGCAGTACTTC.

This clonotype was counted only a few times. V usage is TRBV20-1 and J usage is TRBJ1-1; D is ambiguous. CDR3 length equals 16 residues. Germline CDR1 reads DFQATT; CDR2 reads SNEGSKA (reference sequence). Between the trimmed V and J ends, which lost 0 bases and 5 bases, there was a span of 19 bases. CDR3 DNA: TGCAGTGCTAGAGATTACACCCAAGGCAGTAGGACTGAAGCTTTCTTT. This sequence encodes CSARDYTQGSRTEAFF.

This chain connects TRBV2 to TRBJ2-2; no reliable D call. The CDR3 has 14 amino acids. The V end was cut by 7 bases, the J end by 5 bases, with 14 bases between. Germline V gives CDR1 SNHLY, CDR2 FYNNEI. CDR3 coding DNA: TGTGCCAGCAACCCCGCTTTGGGTACCGGGGAGCTGTTTTTT. It yields the protein CASNPALGTGELFF. Combining the CDR3 with reference TRBV2 and TRBJ2-2 gives the whole variable domain EPEVTQTPSHQVTQMGQEVILRCVPISNHLYFYWYRQILGQKVEFLVSFYNNEISEKSEIFDDQFSVERPDGSNFTLKIRSTKLEDSAMYFCASNPALGTGELFFGEGSRLTVL.

The V and J genes are TRBV29-1 and TRBJ2-7; a weak D match, TRBD2 (5 bases). Trimming removed 4 bases at V and 4 bases at J, with 26 bases between. Germline V lookup: CDR1 SQVTM, CDR2 ANQGSEA. The CDR3 covers 17 residues. The CDR3 reads CSVANRLSSRIAYEQYF. The DNA for the CDR3 is TGCAGCGTTGCGAATCGGCTTAGCTCCAGGATAGCGTACGAGCAGTACTTC.

V usage is TRBV6-5 and J usage is TRBJ1-1, with D unclear. Germline CDR1 and CDR2: MNHEY and SVGAGI. Trimming cost V 0 bases and J 1 base, with 15 bases left between them. CDR3 size: 17 residues. This CDR3 reads CASSYSSSGSPNTEAFF. CDR3 DNA sequence: TGTGCCAGCAGTTACTCGTCCTCGGGGAGCCCGAACACTGAAGCTTTCTTT.

The table lists this clonotype with many counts. The CDR3 sequence: CASSDTVSNQPQHF. CDR3 bases: TGTGCCAGTAGCGACACAGTTAGCAATCAGCCCCAGCATTTT. The chain carries TRBV19 and TRBJ1-5, with unresolved D. CDR1 and CDR2 from the germline V gene are LNHDA and SQIVND (reference sequence). This CDR3 contains 14 residues. V lost 6 bases, J lost 0 bases, and 9 bases lay in between.

This clonotype appeared many times. V is TRBV25-1 and J is TRBJ2-5; the D is unclear. CDR3 length: 15 residues. CDR1 is MGHDK, CDR2 SYGVNS, per germline. V was cut by 10 bases and J by 0 bases, with 18 bases left in between. DNA for the CDR3: TGTGCCACCATGGGCTTAAAACAGTACCAAGAGACCCAGTACTTC. Translation gives CATMGLKQYQETQYF. The full variable domain, its missing parts supplied by reference TRBV25-1 and TRBJ2-5, is EADIYQTPRYLVIGTGKKITLECSQTMGHDKMYWYQQDPGMELHLIHYSYGVNSTEKGDLSSESTVSRIRTEHFPLTLESARPSHTSQYLCATMGLKQYQETQYFGPGTRLLVL.

The table lists this clonotype with many counts. The gene calls are TRBV7-9 and TRBJ2-5; D remains unclear. The V gene's germline CDR1 is SEHNR and CDR2 FQNEAQ (reference sequence). The CDR3 has 13 residues. V lost 5 bases to trimming and J lost 5 bases, with 12 bases between them. CDR3 in DNA: TGTGCCAGCAGCCCCCCACCTGGGGAGACCCAGTACTTC. This translates into CASSPPPGETQYF.

Many counts were recorded for this clonotype. This chain uses TRBV25-1 with TRBJ1-2; possibly TRBD1 for D (5 bases). V lost 2 bases and J 5 bases, leaving 12 bases between the germline ends. Germline V lookup: CDR1 MGHDK, CDR2 SYGVNS. This CDR3 is 14 amino acids long. The CDR3 here is CASSELDSSYGYTF. For the CDR3, the DNA is TGTGCCAGCAGTGAACTTGACAGCTCGTATGGCTACACCTTC.

V gene TRBV20-1 combines with J gene TRBJ1-6; tentatively, D is TRBD1 (5 bases). Germline-derived CDR1 and CDR2 are DFQATT and SNEGSKA (reference sequence). Trimming pared 0 bases from V and 4 bases from J, leaving 13 bases between. The CDR3 contains 16 residues. CDR3 sequence reads: CSARDPGRRYNSPLHF. The CDR3 DNA reads as TGCAGTGCTAGAGACCCGGGACGCAGGTATAATTCACCCCTCCACTTT.

The chain uses TRBV5-4 and TRBJ2-6, with a possible D match to TRBD1 (6 bases). Germline V gene data show CDR1 as SGHNT and CDR2 as YYREEE (reference sequence). The CDR3 spans 16 residues. V was clipped by 4 bases and J by 7 bases, with 18 bases between them. The CDR3 spells CASSKDRAYRANVLTF. The DNA for the CDR3 is TGTGCCAGCAGCAAGGACAGAGCGTACCGAGCCAACGTCCTGACTTTC.